This T cell receptor (beta chain) was profiled in a study of shared T cell receptors in the human thymus. This CDR3 has 15 residues. CDR1 and CDR2 (germline): SGHTA, FQGNSA. The trim removed 5 bases at V and 2 bases at J, leaving 6 bases unmatched. This table comes from immunoSEQ multiplex PCR, and its TCRdb copy is limited to in-frame clones, with some not included. The repertoire holds about 380,000 clones, with around 95% as singletons. Sequencing input: thymocytes. The chain couples TRBV7-2 to TRBJ2-7; 10 nucleotides match TRBD2. The sequence was collected from a human donor. CDR3 region: CASSPRTSGPYEQYF. The CDR3, as DNA: TGTGCCAGCAGCCCGCGGACTAGCGGCCCCTACGAGCAGTACTTC.